This TCR beta chain originates from a study of T cells in Graves' hyperthyroidism and ophthalmopathy. At the level of the study: Peripheral blood was taken when the disease was first diagnosed, before any treatment began.

RNA transcripts provided the source from which TCR beta CDR3 regions were amplified. In the first-round RT-PCR of the TCR CDR3, the HTBI primer set was used. TCRdb called the multiplex PCR reads again in MiXCR, with one record for every CDR3 protein. The repertoire holds some 530,000 distinct CDR3 sequences, with roughly 23% as singletons. V shed 4 bases, J shed 4 bases, and the junction held 20 bases outside the gene matches. Germline CDR1 MNHEY, CDR2 SVGEGT. CDR3 length: 20 residues. Sequenced sample: blood. This sequence joins TRBV6-2 or TRBV6-3 and TRBJ2-1; 9 bases match TRBD2. The TCR comes from a woman aged 70-85 years with Graves' ophthalmopathy. The DNA for the CDR3 is TGTGCCAGCAGTTTTGTACCCCCAATCTTAGCGGGAGTGTTTTACAATGAGCAGTTCTTC. Residues: CASSFVPPILAGVFYNEQFF.